Sequencing of this T cell receptor (beta chain) was carried out in a study of patients and donors after allogeneic stem cell transplantation. V was pared by 2 bases and J by 7 bases, with 6 bases between. This CDR3 contains 11 residues. Germline CDR1 SGHTS, CDR2 YDEGEE. MiXCR, applied by TCRdb to the RT-PCR reads, yields one record per CDR3 protein. The sample contains approximately 160,000 distinct CDR3 sequences, approximately 24% of which appear only once. This TCR came from a human donor who was either an allogeneic HSCT recipient or a stem cell or donor lymphocyte infusion donor (not recorded which). It is not recorded whose cells these are; they may come from a transplant donor. The rearrangement joins TRBV5-8 to TRBJ1-2; D is unclear. The sample comprised blood, either unsorted or a sorted T cell fraction (not recorded which). CDR3 loop: CASSFHVGYTF. The CDR3 DNA is TGTGCCAGCAGCTTTCATGTTGGCTACACCTTC.